This T cell receptor beta chain came from a study of blood T cell repertoires in COVID-19. Seattle-derived patients entered the study during active infection and were followed longitudinally. V lost 4 bases to trimming and J lost 5 bases; unmatched junction nucleotides: 14. Germline V gene lookup returns CDR1 SEHNR and CDR2 FQNEAQ (reference sequence). The CDR3 runs to 18 residues. Clones were read by immunoSEQ multiplex PCR, and TCRdb kept only the in-frame ones, dropping some. The sample carries some 160,000 clones, approximately 91% recorded once. The chain recombines TRBV7-9 with TRBJ2-1, with TRBD2 identical over 10 bases. Sequencing input: peripheral blood. The receptor comes from a man in his late teens or twenties with COVID-19, enrolled during active disease. CDR3 sequence: CASSSGLAGVLPNNEQFF. DNA of the CDR3: TGTGCCAGCAGCTCGGGGCTAGCGGGAGTTCTCCCTAACAATGAGCAGTTCTTC.